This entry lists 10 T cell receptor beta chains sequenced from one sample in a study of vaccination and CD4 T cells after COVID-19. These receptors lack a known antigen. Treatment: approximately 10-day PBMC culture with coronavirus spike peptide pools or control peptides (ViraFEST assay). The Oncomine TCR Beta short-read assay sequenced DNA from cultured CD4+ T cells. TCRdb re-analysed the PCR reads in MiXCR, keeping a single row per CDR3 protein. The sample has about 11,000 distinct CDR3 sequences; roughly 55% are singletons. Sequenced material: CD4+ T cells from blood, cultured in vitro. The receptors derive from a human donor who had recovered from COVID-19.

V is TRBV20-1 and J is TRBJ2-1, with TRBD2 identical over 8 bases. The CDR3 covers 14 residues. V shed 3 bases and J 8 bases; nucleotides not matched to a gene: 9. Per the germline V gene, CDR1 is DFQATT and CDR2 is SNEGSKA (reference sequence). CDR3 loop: CSARREEIYDEQFF. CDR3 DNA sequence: TGCAGTGCTAGGCGGGAGGAAATTTACGATGAGCAGTTCTTC.

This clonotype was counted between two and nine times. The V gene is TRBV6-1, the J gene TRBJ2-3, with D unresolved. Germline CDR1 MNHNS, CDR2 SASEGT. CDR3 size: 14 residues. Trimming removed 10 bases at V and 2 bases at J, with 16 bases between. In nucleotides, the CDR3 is TGTGCCACCAAAAACCGCCCTAACACAGATACGCAGTATTTT. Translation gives CATKNRPNTDTQYF.

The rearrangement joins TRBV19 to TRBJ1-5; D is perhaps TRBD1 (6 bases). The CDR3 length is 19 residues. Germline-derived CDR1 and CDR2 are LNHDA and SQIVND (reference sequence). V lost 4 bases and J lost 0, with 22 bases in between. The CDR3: CASSKRQGLPNYSNQPQHF. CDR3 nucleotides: TGTGCCAGTAGTAAACGGCAGGGGCTACCCAATTATAGCAATCAGCCCCAGCATTTT.

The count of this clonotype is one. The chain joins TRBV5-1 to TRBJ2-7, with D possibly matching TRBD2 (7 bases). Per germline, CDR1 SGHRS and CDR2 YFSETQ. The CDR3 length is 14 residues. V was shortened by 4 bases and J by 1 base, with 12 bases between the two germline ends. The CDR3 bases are TGCGCCAGCAGCGGGGGGGACAAGTCCTACGAGCAGTACTTC. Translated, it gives CASSGGDKSYEQYF.

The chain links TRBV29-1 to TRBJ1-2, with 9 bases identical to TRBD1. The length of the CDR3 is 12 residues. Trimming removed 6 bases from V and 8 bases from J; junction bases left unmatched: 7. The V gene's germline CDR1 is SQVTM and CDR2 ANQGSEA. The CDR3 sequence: CSVRTGVEGYTF. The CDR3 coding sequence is TGCAGCGTCAGGACAGGGGTTGAGGGCTACACCTTC.

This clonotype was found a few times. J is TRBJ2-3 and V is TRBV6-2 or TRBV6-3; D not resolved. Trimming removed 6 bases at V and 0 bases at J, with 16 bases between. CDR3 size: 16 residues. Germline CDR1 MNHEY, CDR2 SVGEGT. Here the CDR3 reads CASRLSGSSSTDTQYF. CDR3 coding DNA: TGTGCCAGCAGACTCTCCGGGTCTTCTAGCACAGATACGCAGTATTTT.

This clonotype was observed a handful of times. CDR3 in amino acids: CASSFRWATGELFF. DNA of the CDR3: TGTGCCAGCAGCTTTCGTTGGGCCACCGGGGAGCTGTTTTTT. The rearrangement uses TRBV5-6 and TRBJ2-2; D not certain. Germline-derived CDR1 and CDR2 are SGHDT and YYEEEE. The V end lost 2 bases, the J end lost 4 bases, and 9 bases lay between the germline ends. CDR3 length equals 14 residues.

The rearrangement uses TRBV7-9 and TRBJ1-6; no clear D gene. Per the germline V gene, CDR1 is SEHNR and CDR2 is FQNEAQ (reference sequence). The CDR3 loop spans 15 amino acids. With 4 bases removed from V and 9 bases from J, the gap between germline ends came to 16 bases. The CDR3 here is CASSSPPGRGSPLHF. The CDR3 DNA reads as TGTGCCAGCAGCTCCCCCCCGGGGAGAGGTTCACCCCTCCACTTT.

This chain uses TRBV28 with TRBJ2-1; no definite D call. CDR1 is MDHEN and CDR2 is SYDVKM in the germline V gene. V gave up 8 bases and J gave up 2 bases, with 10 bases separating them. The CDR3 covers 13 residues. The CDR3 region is CASGILAYNEQFF. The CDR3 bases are TGTGCCAGCGGGATTCTCGCCTACAATGAGCAGTTCTTC.

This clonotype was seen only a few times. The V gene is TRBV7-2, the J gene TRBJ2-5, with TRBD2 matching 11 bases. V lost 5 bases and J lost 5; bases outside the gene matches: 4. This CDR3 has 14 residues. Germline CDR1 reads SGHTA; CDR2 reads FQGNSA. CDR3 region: CASSPLAGAETQYF. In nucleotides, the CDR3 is TGTGCCAGCAGCCCACTAGCGGGAGCGGAGACCCAGTACTTC.